These 21 T cell receptor beta chains share one sample of origin, sequenced in a study of cytomegalovirus exposure and HLA in healthy donors (dated by TCRdb to about 2017). Library construction relied on the immunoSEQ multiplex PCR assay. The multiplex PCR relied on a mix of 60 forward primers for TCR Vbeta segments and 13 reverse primers for TCR Jbeta segments. Imported from immuneACCESS, the table was reduced by TCRdb to in-frame sequences with V and J called. These copies leave out some clones; in studies compared against another copy, an unresolved V gene accounts for under half, and the cause of the remainder is not known. This sample has 150,000 to 200,000 clones in its table, and approximately 79% of those were observed once. 1.9% of the sample is in the top ten clones. The sequencing sample was made of PBMCs. The receptors stem from a human donor in good health.

The J gene is TRBJ1-1, the V gene TRBV2; D uncertain. Germline lookup yields CDR1 SNHLY and CDR2 FYNNEI. The CDR3 totals 14 residues. V was trimmed by 4 bases and J by 4 bases, leaving 13 bases between them. DNA for the CDR3: TGTGCCAGCAGTGGGGCGCCCCTCGCCACTGAAGCTTTCTTT. It yields the protein CASSGAPLATEAFF.

The chain links TRBV7-9 to TRBJ2-7, with 7 bases lining up with TRBD1. Germline CDR1 reads SEHNR; CDR2 reads FQNEAQ (reference sequence). This CDR3 is built from 13 residues. Unmatched junction bases numbered 0, after V lost 2 bases and J lost 2 bases. This CDR3 is CASSLQGAYEQYF. CDR3 nucleotide sequence: TGTGCCAGCAGCTTACAGGGGGCCTACGAGCAGTACTTC.

The V gene is TRBV7-2, the J gene TRBJ1-5; possibly TRBD1 for D (5 bases). Trimming pared 1 base from V and 5 bases from J, leaving 9 bases between. Germline V gene data show CDR1 as SGHTA and CDR2 as FQGNSA. The CDR3 covers 14 residues. CDR3 in amino acids: CASSLVPGDQPQHF. The CDR3 region has the DNA TGTGCCAGCAGCTTAGTGCCGGGGGATCAGCCCCAGCATTTT.

This chain uses TRBV6-5 with TRBJ1-1; 8 positions agree with TRBD1. This CDR3 contains 14 residues. Unmatched junction bases numbered 3, after V lost 5 bases and J lost 1 base. CDR1 is MNHEY and CDR2 is SVGAGI in the germline V gene. CDR3 in amino acids: CASSPQGENTEAFF. CDR3 nucleotide sequence: TGTGCCAGCAGTCCACAGGGGGAGAACACTGAAGCTTTCTTT.

This rearrangement joins TRBV7-2 to TRBJ2-7, with 10 bases that match TRBD1. Germline lookup yields CDR1 SGHTA and CDR2 FQGNSA. The ends lost 6 bases at V and 3 bases at J; junction bases unmatched: 8. The CDR3 has 15 residues. CDR3 sequence (DNA): TGTGCCAGCAGTTTCGGACAGGGGGAGTTCTACGAGCAGTACTTC. This gives the protein CASSFGQGEFYEQYF.

The chain recombines TRBV6-5 with TRBJ1-3; 7 nucleotides match TRBD1. CDR1 is MNHEY, CDR2 SVGAGI, per germline. V gave up 6 bases and J gave up 14 bases; unmatched junction bases: 16. The CDR3 spans 14 residues. DNA for the CDR3: TGTGCCAGCAGCTACCGACAGGGCCCATCTATCTTATATTTT. Translating it yields CASSYRQGPSILYF.

The chain links TRBV6-5 to TRBJ1-4, with D tentatively TRBD1 (5 bases). V lost 1 base to trimming and J lost 7 bases, with 10 bases between them. There are 14 residues in the CDR3. Per the germline V gene, CDR1 is MNHEY and CDR2 is SVGAGI. The CDR3 loop reads CASSYFREGEKLFF. The DNA for the CDR3 is TGTGCCAGCAGTTACTTCAGGGAGGGTGAAAAACTGTTTTTT.

The count of this clone is one. The gene calls are TRBV27 and TRBJ2-3, with 8 bases aligning to TRBD2. Per the germline V gene, CDR1 is MNHEY and CDR2 is SMNVEV (reference sequence). With V trimmed by 8 bases and J by 2 bases, 15 bases remained unmatched. CDR3 size: 17 residues. The DNA of the CDR3 is TGTGCCAGCGCTCCAAAGTATCGCGGGGGGTACACAGATACGCAGTATTTT. Translated: CASAPKYRGGYTDTQYF.

The rearrangement uses TRBV2 and TRBJ1-2, with D uncertain. The germline V gene encodes CDR1 SNHLY and CDR2 FYNNEI. CDR3 length equals 14 residues. Trimming removed 0 bases from V and 7 bases from J, with 12 bases in between. Here the CDR3 reads CASSEAATAGGYTF. CDR3 nucleotide sequence: TGTGCCAGCAGTGAAGCGGCTACGGCGGGTGGCTACACCTTC. The entire variable domain, with the rest obtained from reference TRBV2 and TRBJ1-2, is as follows: EPEVTQTPSHQVTQMGQEVILRCVPISNHLYFYWYRQILGQKVEFLVSFYNNEISEKSEIFDDQFSVERPDGSNFTLKIRSTKLEDSAMYFCASSEAATAGGYTFGSGTRLTVV.

The chain employs TRBV6-4 and TRBJ2-1; TRBD1 agrees at 9 bases. The CDR3 consists of 16 residues. V lost 4 bases to trimming and J lost 4 bases; unmatched junction nucleotides: 8. CDR1 MRHNA and CDR2 SNTAGT come from the germline V gene. The CDR3 DNA is TGTGCCAGCAGTGCCCTCCCGGACAGGGGTTACAATGAGCAGTTCTTC. This gives the protein CASSALPDRGYNEQFF.

This clone was found once. The chain is built from TRBV12-5 and TRBJ1-5; TRBD1 agrees at 7 bases. The CDR3 spans 15 residues. V dropped 10 bases and J dropped 0; count of bases not matched to a gene: 9. Germline CDR1 reads LGHNT; CDR2 reads FRNRAP. CDR3 in amino acids: CATRPGGLSNQPQHF. CDR3 sequence (DNA): TGTGCTACCCGACCAGGGGGACTTAGCAATCAGCCCCAGCATTTT.

This sequence joins TRBV7-2 and TRBJ1-3, with a weak D call TRBD1 (5 bases). The V end lost 6 bases, the J end lost 3 bases, and 6 bases lay between the germline ends. Germline loops: CDR1 SGHTA, CDR2 FQGNSA. This CDR3 is 12 amino acids long. The CDR3 sequence: CASRGVGNTIYF. CDR3 sequence (DNA): TGTGCCAGCAGAGGGGTTGGAAACACCATATATTTT.

This chain links TRBV25-1 with TRBJ2-3; D is unresolved. V shed 6 bases and J shed 5 bases, with 21 bases lying between them. Germline values: CDR1 MGHDK, CDR2 SYGVNS. The CDR3 totals 16 residues. The CDR3 coding sequence is TGTGCCAGCAGACCCCCGAGGAGTCTTTCGGGAGATACGCAGTATTTT. This gives the protein CASRPPRSLSGDTQYF. Supplemented by reference TRBV25-1 and TRBJ2-3, the full variable domain reads EADIYQTPRYLVIGTGKKITLECSQTMGHDKMYWYQQDPGMELHLIHYSYGVNSTEKGDLSSESTVSRIRTEHFPLTLESARPSHTSQYLCASRPPRSLSGDTQYFGPGTRLTVL.

The table lists this clone with a count of one. The chain carries TRBV2 and TRBJ2-5; the match to TRBD2 covers 11 bases. Germline V CDR1 and CDR2: SNHLY, FYNNEI. The CDR3 sequence is 14 residues long. The ends lost 9 bases at V and 4 bases at J; junction bases unmatched: 7. Here the CDR3 DNA reads TGTGCCAGGAGTCTAGCGGGGGGACGAGAGACCCAGTACTTC. Its protein is CARSLAGGRETQYF.

This clone came up a few times. This chain links TRBV4-3 with TRBJ1-5; tentative D call: TRBD1 (5 bases). The V gene's germline CDR1 is LGHNA and CDR2 YSLEER. Trimming pared 3 bases from V and 2 bases from J, leaving 17 bases between. The CDR3 loop spans 17 amino acids. CDR3 amino acids: CASSQGGGLSGNQPQHF. As DNA, the CDR3 is TGCGCCAGCAGCCAGGGGGGGGGACTATCAGGCAATCAGCCCCAGCATTTT.

The V and J genes are TRBV29-1 and TRBJ2-6, with D possibly matching TRBD2 (5 bases). This CDR3 contains 13 residues. Trimming left V 6 bases short and J 1 base short, with 7 bases between. The germline gives CDR1 SQVTM, CDR2 ANQGSEA. The CDR3 spells CSVRGSGANVLTF. In DNA, the CDR3 is TGCAGCGTACGGGGTTCTGGGGCCAACGTCCTGACTTTC.

The rearrangement joins TRBV2 to TRBJ1-6; D call uncertain. The CDR3 loop spans 14 amino acids. From germline, CDR1 is SNHLY and CDR2 FYNNEI. V was pared by 1 base and J by 4 bases, with 5 bases between. The CDR3: CASSEEQYNSPLHF. CDR3 DNA: TGTGCCAGCAGTGAAGAACAGTATAATTCACCCCTCCACTTT.

The chain is built from TRBV12-5 and TRBJ2-7, with D unclear. The CDR3 consists of 14 residues. Deletions cut 5 bases from V and 0 bases from J, with 11 bases between. Germline-derived CDR1 and CDR2 are LGHNT and FRNRAP. CDR3 protein: CASGQKSSSYEQYF. CDR3 DNA sequence: TGTGCTAGTGGTCAAAAGTCGAGCTCCTACGAGCAGTACTTC.

The rearrangement links TRBV7-2 to TRBJ2-7; 12 bases fit TRBD2. Germline loops: CDR1 SGHTA, CDR2 FQGNSA. Losses at the gene ends were 2 bases for V and 5 bases for J; bases not matched to a gene: 1. The CDR3 consists of 14 residues. The CDR3 DNA is TGTGCCAGCAGCTTAAGACTAGCGGGGGACGAGCAGTACTTC. As protein: CASSLRLAGDEQYF.

The genes are TRBV27 and TRBJ2-7; 11 bases fit TRBD2. V was pared by 4 bases and J by 4 bases, with 3 bases of the junction left unmatched. This CDR3 has 14 residues. Germline assignment: CDR1 MNHEY and CDR2 SMNVEV (reference sequence). CDR3 DNA sequence: TGTGCCAGCAGTTCGGGGACTAGCGGATACGAGCAGTACTTC. It codes for CASSSGTSGYEQYF.

The V call is TRBV6-5, the J call TRBJ1-4, with a tentative D call TRBD1 (6 bases). CDR3 length: 15 amino acids. Per germline, CDR1 MNHEY and CDR2 SVGAGI. V dropped 7 bases and J dropped 7 bases, with 19 bases sitting between them. In DNA form, the CDR3 reads TGTGCCAGCAACACTCGTTGGGGGGGCCGTGAAAAACTGTTTTTT. Its translation is CASNTRWGGREKLFF.